The 17 T cell receptor beta chains below all came from one sample that was sequenced in a study of T cell repertoires in cytomegalovirus infection (dated by TCRdb to between 2018 and 2020). The sequencer was an Illumina HiSeq 1500. TCRdb cleaned the public reads at Q25 with fastp, built clones with MiXCR and kept in-frame beta chains. Entries are consolidated by CDR3 protein sequence, retaining the most common genes and DNA. Here the sample has hundreds of thousands of distinct CDR3 sequences; around a third occur a single time. The ten top clones hold roughly a sixth of the sample. The antigens these receptors bind are not known. The treatment or condition label here, explained by the study, means: in vitro stimulation with specific CMV peptide epitopes to enrich CMV-specific T cells. The specimen comprised cultured PBMCs, sampled from culture after CMV antigen stimulation. These receptor sequences come from a human donor in good health (CMV status not recorded). Some clones in this sample may be carry-over from other donors' samples.

The chain combines TRBV27 with TRBJ2-1, with unresolved D. The V end lost 3 bases, the J end lost 6 bases, and 9 bases lay between the germline ends. The V gene's germline CDR1 is MNHEY and CDR2 SMNVEV (reference sequence). CDR3 size: 13 residues. The CDR3: CASSLLLGNEQFF. For the CDR3, the DNA is TGTGCCAGCAGTTTGTTGTTAGGCAATGAGCAGTTCTTC.

J is TRBJ2-7 and V is TRBV19, with no clear D. CDR1 LNHDA and CDR2 SQIVND come from the germline V gene (reference sequence). The germline V and J ends were trimmed by 3 bases and 3 bases, with 9 bases remaining between them. The CDR3 sequence is 13 residues long. CDR3: CASSISESYEQYF. The CDR3 nucleotides are TGTGCCAGTAGTATTTCGGAGAGCTACGAGCAGTACTTC.

This sequence joins TRBV28 and TRBJ2-7, with 11 bases that match TRBD1. CDR1 MDHEN and CDR2 SYDVKM come from the germline V gene. After removal of 6 bases from V and 5 bases from J, the junction contained 6 bases not matched to a gene. The CDR3 runs to 14 residues. CDR3 in amino acids: CASSYSGQGDEQYF. DNA of the CDR3: TGTGCCAGCAGCTATTCGGGACAGGGGGACGAGCAGTACTTC.

The chain is built from TRBV29-1 and TRBJ2-3, with D unresolved. Germline V gives CDR1 SQVTM, CDR2 ANQGSEA. The CDR3 has 11 amino acids. V shed 1 base and J shed 7 bases, with 6 bases lying between them. The CDR3 loop reads CSVEAYNTQYF. The CDR3 region has the DNA TGCAGCGTTGAAGCGTACAATACGCAGTATTTT.

This clonotype was seen at least ten times. V and J are TRBV19 and TRBJ2-2; D is possibly TRBD2 (6 bases). V was shortened by 1 base and J by 0 bases, with 15 bases between the two germline ends. The CDR3 is 18 residues long. Germline V gene data show CDR1 as LNHDA and CDR2 as SQIVND (reference sequence). The CDR3 sequence is CASSIVHSGSSNTGELFF. CDR3 coding DNA: TGTGCCAGTAGTATAGTCCATAGCGGAAGTTCGAACACCGGGGAGCTGTTTTTT.

This clonotype has just a few counts. This rearrangement joins TRBV7-3 to TRBJ2-1; 13 bases fit TRBD2. With 5 bases clipped from V and 9 bases from J, the junction kept 7 bases outside the gene matches. Germline assignment: CDR1 SGHTA and CDR2 FQGTGA. The CDR3 extends over 15 amino acids. The CDR3 region is CASSIGTSGTFEQFF. The CDR3 region has the DNA TGTGCCAGCAGCATCGGGACTAGCGGGACTTTTGAGCAGTTCTTC.

This rearrangement joins TRBV13 to TRBJ1-1; TRBD1 aligns across 11 bases. The germline V gene encodes CDR1 PRHDT and CDR2 FYEKMQ (reference sequence). Losses at the gene ends were 5 bases for V and 3 bases for J; bases not matched to a gene: 5. This CDR3 spans 15 amino acids. CDR3 coding DNA: TGTGCCAGCAGCCCCTCGGGACAGGGGGACACTGAAGCTTTCTTT. Translated: CASSPSGQGDTEAFF.

This clonotype appeared many times. V usage is TRBV7-2 and J usage is TRBJ2-1; perhaps D is TRBD1 or TRBD2 (6 bases each). The germline V and J ends were trimmed by 3 bases and 0 bases, with 18 bases remaining between them. CDR1 is SGHTA, CDR2 FQGNSA, per germline. The CDR3 length is 18 residues. CDR3 loop: CASSFSTGARSSYNEQFF. The CDR3 DNA reads TGTGCCAGCAGCTTTAGCACGGGGGCCCGGAGCTCCTACAATGAGCAGTTCTTC.

The table lists this clonotype with many counts. This chain connects TRBV7-2 to TRBJ2-1; D unresolved. The CDR3 totals 14 residues. With 7 bases removed from V and 1 base from J, the gap between germline ends came to 11 bases. Looked up from germline, CDR1 is SGHTA and CDR2 is FQGNSA. The CDR3 DNA is TGTGCCAGCATGCCGAGCGTATCCTACAATGAGCAGTTCTTC. Amino acid sequence: CASMPSVSYNEQFF. Combining the CDR3 with reference TRBV7-2 and TRBJ2-1 gives the whole variable domain GAGVSQSPSNKVTEKGKDVELRCDPISGHTALYWYRQSLGQGLEFLIYFQGNSAPDKSGLPSDRFSAERTGGSVSTLTIQRTQQEDSAVYLCASMPSVSYNEQFFGPGTRLTVL.

This clonotype has a handful of counts. The genes are TRBV6-5 and TRBJ2-1; unclear D gene. Germline V gene lookup returns CDR1 MNHEY and CDR2 SVGAGI. V gave up 4 bases and J gave up 9 bases, with 7 bases separating them. The CDR3 contains 11 residues. The CDR3 loop is CASSSPSEQFF. The CDR3 region has the DNA TGTGCCAGCAGTTCGCCCTCTGAGCAGTTCTTC.

This clonotype was picked up a small number of times. This chain connects TRBV7-2 to TRBJ2-5; D perhaps matches TRBD2 (5 bases). This CDR3 spans 17 amino acids. Looked up from germline, CDR1 is SGHTA and CDR2 is FQGNSA. Trimming removed 4 bases from V and 5 bases from J, with 23 bases in between. CDR3 DNA: TGTGCCAGCAGCTCCGACCCTCTAGCTTGGAGAGCGGAGACCCAGTACTTC. Protein sequence: CASSSDPLAWRAETQYF.

This clonotype has more than one count but fewer than ten. CDR3 residues: CASSLTWKANYGYTF. In nucleotides, the CDR3 is TGTGCCAGCAGTTTAACCTGGAAGGCCAACTATGGCTACACCTTC. The V call is TRBV27, the J call TRBJ1-2, with D unclear. This CDR3 spans 15 amino acids. From germline, CDR1 is MNHEY and CDR2 SMNVEV (reference sequence). Trimming shortened V by 2 bases and J by 2 bases, and 12 bases separated the two germline ends.

In its sample, this clonotype was seen once. This chain links TRBV7-3 with TRBJ2-1; TRBD1 matches at 10 bases. In germline, CDR1 is SGHTA, CDR2 FQGTGA. Germline trimming cut 5 bases from V and 4 bases from J; bases unmatched to any gene: 5. This CDR3 has 15 residues. The CDR3 here is CASSTGQGSYNEQFF. Here the CDR3 DNA reads TGTGCCAGCAGCACGGGACAGGGGTCTTACAATGAGCAGTTCTTC.

This clonotype has a handful of counts. The chain recombines TRBV29-1 with TRBJ2-1, with D possibly TRBD1 on 6 matching bases. This CDR3 has 13 residues. Between the trimmed V and J ends, which lost 1 base and 10 bases, there was a span of 14 bases. The germline CDR1 and CDR2 sequences are SQVTM and ANQGSEA. Here the CDR3 reads CSVEGQTGGEQFF. Here the CDR3 DNA reads TGCAGCGTTGAAGGACAGACAGGTGGGGAGCAGTTCTTC.

This rearrangement joins TRBV27 to TRBJ2-3; 12 nucleotides align to TRBD2. Germline values: CDR1 MNHEY, CDR2 SMNVEV (reference sequence). Germline trimming cut 6 bases from V and 5 bases from J; bases unmatched to any gene: 6. The length of the CDR3 is 15 residues. The DNA for the CDR3 is TGTGCCAGCAGCCCAATGGGACTAGCGGGAGATACGCAGTATTTT. It yields the protein CASSPMGLAGDTQYF.

The chain carries TRBV28 and TRBJ1-6; D gene unclear. Germline V lookup: CDR1 MDHEN, CDR2 SYDVKM. The CDR3 is 14 amino acids. Trimming cost V 7 bases and J 1 base, with 8 bases left between them. CDR3 bases: TGTGCCAGCAAGGGCAGTTCCTATAATTCACCCCTCCACTTT. Translation: CASKGSSYNSPLHF.

The rearrangement joins TRBV27 to TRBJ2-5; maybe TRBD2 (5 bases). With 7 bases removed from V and 3 bases from J, the gap between germline ends came to 12 bases. This CDR3 is built from 13 residues. Germline CDR1 reads MNHEY; CDR2 reads SMNVEV (reference sequence). The CDR3 sequence: CASKPGTKETQYF. Here the CDR3 DNA reads TGTGCCAGCAAACCGGGAACAAAAGAGACCCAGTACTTC.